This T cell receptor beta chain stems from a study of cytomegalovirus exposure and HLA in healthy donors. The donors were part of the validation cohort, which consisted of more than 90 subjects and was separate from the first cohort of 666 subjects. CDR1 LNHDA and CDR2 SQIVND come from the germline V gene (reference sequence). Trimming shortened V by 6 bases and J by 3 bases, and 18 bases separated the two germline ends. The CDR3 has 15 residues. The repertoire was sequenced with immunoSEQ multiplex PCR; TCRdb's copy has only in-frame clones and lacks some. The sample consists of 120,000 to 150,000 clones, 85% to 90% of them appearing once.

The sequence was collected from a woman aged 18-29 years in good health and CMV-seropositive. The chain has TRBV19 and TRBJ2-7, with D possibly being TRBD2 (6 bases). What was sequenced was PBMCs. The CDR3 DNA reads as TGTGCCAGTAGCCTCGGTGCGGGACCGGGCTACGAGCAGTACTTC. Amino acids: CASSLGAGPGYEQYF.